This T cell receptor (beta chain) was identified during a study of brain metastases from non-small cell lung cancer (dated by TCRdb to the late 2010s). Study-wide context: The immune microenvironment of paired resected primary tumors and brain metastases from non-small-cell lung cancer patients was profiled.

As for this clone: What antigen it recognizes has not been identified. Base quality data are lacking; no much larger clone is found one base away.

The cohort was made up of 39 patients with surgically resected non-small-cell lung cancer, each of whom had both a primary tumor specimen and a brain metastasis specimen. The tumor specimens consisted of archival formalin-fixed, paraffin-embedded tissues. Findings and caveats that apply to the study as a whole: T-cell infiltration was lower in brain metastases than in primary tumors (P < 0.001). T-cell clones appeared expanded in around three fifths of brain metastases relative to the matched primary tumors. Paired brain metastases and primary tumors largely shared TCR repertoires, although T-cell densities in the metastases were sparse.

Receptors were amplified or captured by the immunoSEQ multiplex PCR assay. Alongside a 770-gene immune expression panel, the team sequenced the T-cell receptor beta chain repertoire. TCRdb holds this immuneACCESS table with in-frame rearrangements only. Some clones are missing; in checked studies, unresolved V genes explain under half, and the rest has no known cause. The sample table lists 1,700 or so clones, roughly 81% of them with a count of one. Of the sample, roughly 8.4% falls within the top ten clones. Sequenced sample: tissue from a brain metastasis. Reading the label with the study, this specimen's cell subset or site is: resected brain metastasis paired with primary lung tumor. The sequence came from a donor over 35 with non-small cell lung cancer.

The DNA sequence reads TGTGCCAGCAGCTTGGAAGAGACCCAGTACTTC. Its protein is CASSLEETQYF. The rearrangement joined TRBV5-6 to TRBJ2-5; a confident D gene designation cannot be given. Trimming at the junction amounts to 0 bases on V and 3 bases on J, and the germline ends lie 0 bases apart. Spanning cysteine to phenylalanine, the CDR3 consists of 11 amino acids. Only CDR3 DNA remains: 33 bases, in frame from the first base. CDR1 is given as SGHDT and CDR2 as YYEEEE, both from the germline V gene.